The sequence of this TCR beta chain was determined in a study of cytomegalovirus exposure and HLA in healthy donors. About the research overall: The roughly 130 validation repertoires used the same platform as the roughly 720 first-cohort repertoires (as reported by a later analysis). Study-wide points: The tendency of first-cohort TCR clusters to co-occur in the roughly 120 validation repertoires was identified by a subsequent analysis. Rarity held for most TCR sequences, but there were some public TCRs that occurred in many donors.

TCRdb's table, derived via immunoSEQ multiplex PCR, lists solely in-frame clones and lacks some. The profile shows over 70,000 clones, about 93% of them singletons. V gave up 5 bases and J gave up 2 bases; unmatched junction bases: 2. Germline CDR1 is WSHSY and CDR2 is SAAADI. The CDR3 is made up of 14 amino acids. On this clone: Its antigen is unidentified.

This chain uses TRBV10-2 with TRBJ2-2; 7 bases match TRBD2. The TCR comes from a woman aged 18-29 years in good health and CMV-seronegative. The material sequenced was PBMCs. The CDR3 sequence: CASSSGVNTGELFF. CDR3 nucleotides: TGCGCCAGCAGTAGCGGGGTCAACACCGGGGAGCTGTTTTTT.